The clone carrying this TCR beta chain was recorded only once. The data were produced by immunoSEQ multiplex PCR, yet TCRdb's version contains in-frame clones alone and is incomplete. The repertoire holds about 60,000 clones, with 93% as singletons. The CDR3 consists of 15 residues. With 3 bases clipped from V and 1 base from J, the junction kept 5 bases outside the gene matches. Per germline, CDR1 SGDLS and CDR2 YYNGEE. The sample is drawn from a study of T cell changes during pregnancy in multiple sclerosis. The rearrangement joins TRBV9 to TRBJ1-1; 8 bases match TRBD1. This clonotype originated in a female donor with multiple sclerosis, enrolled in a pregnancy study. This specimen was CD8+ T cells from peripheral blood mononuclear cells, taken in the second trimester of pregnancy. CDR3 in amino acids: CASSGHRGKNTEAFF. The CDR3 DNA reads as TGTGCCAGCAGCGGCCACAGGGGGAAGAACACTGAAGCTTTCTTT.